This T cell receptor beta chain was found in a study of cytomegalovirus exposure and HLA in healthy donors. Broader study findings: That first-cohort TCR clusters tended to co-occur in the 130 or so validation repertoires was found in a later analysis.

Trimming took 3 bases from V and 2 from J, leaving 10 bases between them. The CDR3 spans 14 residues. CDR1 and CDR2 from the germline V gene are SGHRS and YFSETQ. A remark on this clone: Its specificity is not known.

Profiled with immunoSEQ multiplex PCR; TCRdb holds only in-frame clones, not every one. The profile shows about 56,000 clones, more than 90% of them singletons. The source is a man between 18 and 29 years old in good health and CMV-seronegative. Sequencing was carried out using PBMCs. The chain has TRBV5-1 and TRBJ2-3; D is undetermined. The CDR3 sequence: CASSSRRNTDTQYF. The CDR3 DNA reads as TGCGCCAGCAGCTCCAGAAGAAACACAGATACGCAGTATTTT.